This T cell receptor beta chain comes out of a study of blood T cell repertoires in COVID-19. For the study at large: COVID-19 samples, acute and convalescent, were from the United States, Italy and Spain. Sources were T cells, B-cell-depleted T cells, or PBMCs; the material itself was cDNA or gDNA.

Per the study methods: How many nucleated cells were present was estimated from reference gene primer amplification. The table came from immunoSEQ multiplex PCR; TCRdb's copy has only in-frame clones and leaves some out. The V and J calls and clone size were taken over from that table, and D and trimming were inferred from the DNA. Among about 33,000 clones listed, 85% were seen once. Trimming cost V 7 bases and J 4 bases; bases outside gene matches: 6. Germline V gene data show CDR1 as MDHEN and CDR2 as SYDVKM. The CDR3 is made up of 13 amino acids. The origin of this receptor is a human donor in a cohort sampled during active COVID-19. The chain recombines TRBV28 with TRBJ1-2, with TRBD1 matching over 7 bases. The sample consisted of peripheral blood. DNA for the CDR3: TGTGCCAGCACCCAAGCAGGGGGCTATGGCTACACCTTC. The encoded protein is CASTQAGGYGYTF.